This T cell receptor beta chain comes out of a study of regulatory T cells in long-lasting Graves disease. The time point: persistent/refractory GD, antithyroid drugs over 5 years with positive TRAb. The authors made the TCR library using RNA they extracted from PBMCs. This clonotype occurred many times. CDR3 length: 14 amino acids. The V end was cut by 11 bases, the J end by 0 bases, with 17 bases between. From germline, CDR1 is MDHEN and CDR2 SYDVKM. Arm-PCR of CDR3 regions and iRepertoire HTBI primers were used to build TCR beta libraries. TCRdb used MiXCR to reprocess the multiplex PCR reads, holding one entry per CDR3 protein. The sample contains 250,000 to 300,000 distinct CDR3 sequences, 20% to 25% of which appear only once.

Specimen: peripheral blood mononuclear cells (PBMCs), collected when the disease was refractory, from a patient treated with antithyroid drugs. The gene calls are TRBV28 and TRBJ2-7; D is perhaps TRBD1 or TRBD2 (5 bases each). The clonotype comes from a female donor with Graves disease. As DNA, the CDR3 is TGTGCCCCAGTTGAGGGACCGATCTCCTACGAGCAGTACTTC. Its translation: CAPVEGPISYEQYF.